This T cell receptor (beta chain) was captured in a study of a mutant IDH1 vaccine in newly diagnosed glioma. Study in general: The first vaccination came 4-6 weeks after radiotherapy alone, or with temozolomide cycles. Beforehand, treatment had been radiotherapy, temozolomide, or both; the majority received both.

Notes on this clone: Its antigen is currently unknown.

Sequenced by immunoSEQ multiplex PCR; TCRdb stores in-frame clones only, minus some. The profile shows some 23,000 clones, over 75% of them singletons. V was shortened by 5 bases and J by 1 base, with 24 bases between the two germline ends. CDR1 and CDR2 from the germline V gene are SGHNT and YYREEE (reference sequence). This CDR3 has 18 amino acids. The time point denotes: week 11, during vaccination. Doses consisted of 300 ug of mutant IDH1 20-mer peptide each, paired with topical imiquimod. This TCR was recovered from a woman aged 18-30 years with glioma. The source material was PBMCs, sampled from a glioma patient whose treatment included an IDH1 peptide vaccine. The V gene is TRBV5-4, the J gene TRBJ1-1; D is undetermined. Here the CDR3 reads CASRRKQPPGEKNTEAFF. CDR3 nucleotide sequence: TGTGCCAGCAGAAGGAAGCAGCCCCCTGGAGAAAAGAACACTGAAGCTTTCTTT.